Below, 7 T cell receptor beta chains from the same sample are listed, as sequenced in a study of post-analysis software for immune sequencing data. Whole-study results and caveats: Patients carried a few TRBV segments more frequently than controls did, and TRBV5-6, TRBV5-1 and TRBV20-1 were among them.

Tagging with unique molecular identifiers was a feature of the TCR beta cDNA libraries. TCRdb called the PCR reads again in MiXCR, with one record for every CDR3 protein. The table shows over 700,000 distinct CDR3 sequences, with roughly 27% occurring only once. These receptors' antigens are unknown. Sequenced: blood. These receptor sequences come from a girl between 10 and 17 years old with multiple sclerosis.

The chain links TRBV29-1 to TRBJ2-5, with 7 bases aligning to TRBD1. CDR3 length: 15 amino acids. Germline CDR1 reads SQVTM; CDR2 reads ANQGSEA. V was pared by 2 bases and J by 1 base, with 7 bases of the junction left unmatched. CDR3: CSVEKTSGGQETQYF. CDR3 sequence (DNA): TGCAGCGTTGAAAAGACGTCAGGGGGCCAAGAGACCCAGTACTTC.

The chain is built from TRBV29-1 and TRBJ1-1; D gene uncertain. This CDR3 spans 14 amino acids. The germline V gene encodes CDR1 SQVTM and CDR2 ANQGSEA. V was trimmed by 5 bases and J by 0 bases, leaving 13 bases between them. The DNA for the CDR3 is TGCAGCGTTCGTACCGGGCCTATGAACACTGAAGCTTTCTTT. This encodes CSVRTGPMNTEAFF.

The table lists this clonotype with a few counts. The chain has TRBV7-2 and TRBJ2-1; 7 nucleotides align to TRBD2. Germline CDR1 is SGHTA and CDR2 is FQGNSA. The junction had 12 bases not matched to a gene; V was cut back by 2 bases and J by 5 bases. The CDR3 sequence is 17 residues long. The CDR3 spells CASSLTWAGVTDNEQFF. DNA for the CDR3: TGTGCCAGCAGCTTAACATGGGCGGGAGTTACCGACAATGAGCAGTTCTTC.

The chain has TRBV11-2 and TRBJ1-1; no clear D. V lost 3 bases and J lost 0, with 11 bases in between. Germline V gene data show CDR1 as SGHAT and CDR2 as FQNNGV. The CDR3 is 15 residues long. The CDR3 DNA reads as TGTGCCAGCAGCTTCTTCGACGGAATGAACACTGAAGCTTTCTTT. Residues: CASSFFDGMNTEAFF.

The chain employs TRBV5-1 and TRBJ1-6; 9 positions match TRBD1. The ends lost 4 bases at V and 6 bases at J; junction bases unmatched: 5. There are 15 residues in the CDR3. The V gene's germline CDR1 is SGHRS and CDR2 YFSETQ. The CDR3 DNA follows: TGCGCCAGCAGCATGGAGACAGGGGGTAATTCACCCCTCCACTTT. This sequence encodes CASSMETGGNSPLHF.

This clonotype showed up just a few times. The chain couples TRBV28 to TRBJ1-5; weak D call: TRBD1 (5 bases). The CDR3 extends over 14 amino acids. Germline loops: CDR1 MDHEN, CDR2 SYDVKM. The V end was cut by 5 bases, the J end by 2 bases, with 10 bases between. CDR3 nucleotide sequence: TGTGCCAGCAGTCCCATGGGGGGCAATCAGCCCCAGCATTTT. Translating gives CASSPMGGNQPQHF.

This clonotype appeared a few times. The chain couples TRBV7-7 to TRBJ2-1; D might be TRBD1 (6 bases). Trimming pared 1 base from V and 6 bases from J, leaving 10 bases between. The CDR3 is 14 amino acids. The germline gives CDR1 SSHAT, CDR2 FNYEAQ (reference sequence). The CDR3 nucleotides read TGTGCCAGCAGCTTAGACAGGGTCAGCAATGAGCAGTTCTTC. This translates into CASSLDRVSNEQFF.